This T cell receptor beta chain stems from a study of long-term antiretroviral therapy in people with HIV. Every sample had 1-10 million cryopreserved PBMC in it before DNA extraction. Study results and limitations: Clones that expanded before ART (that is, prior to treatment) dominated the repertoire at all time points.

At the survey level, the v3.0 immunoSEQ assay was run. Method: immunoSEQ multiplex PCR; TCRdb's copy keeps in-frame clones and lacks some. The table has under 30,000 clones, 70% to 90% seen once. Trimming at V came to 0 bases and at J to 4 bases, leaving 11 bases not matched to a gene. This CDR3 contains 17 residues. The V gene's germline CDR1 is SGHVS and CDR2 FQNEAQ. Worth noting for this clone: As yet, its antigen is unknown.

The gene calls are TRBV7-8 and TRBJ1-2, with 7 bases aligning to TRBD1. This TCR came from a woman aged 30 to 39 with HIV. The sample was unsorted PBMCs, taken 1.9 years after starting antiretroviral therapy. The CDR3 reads CASSLAVGGTGVYGYTF. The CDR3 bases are TGTGCCAGCAGCTTAGCGGTGGGGGGTACAGGGGTCTATGGCTACACCTTC.